This T cell receptor (beta chain) was sequenced during a study of response to subunit inactivated influenza vaccine. Study findings and constraints: It was suggested by the authors that few new T cells are recruited by each seasonal influenza vaccination.

TCRdb independently ran MiXCR on the RT-PCR reads; one entry per CDR3 protein. Seen here are approximately 530,000 distinct CDR3 sequences, about 7.2% observed once, and the top ten hold about an eighth. The CDR3 consists of 13 residues. V gave up 2 bases and J gave up 5 bases, with 11 bases separating them. The germline CDR1 and CDR2 sequences are DFQATT and SNEGSKA (reference sequence). This clonotype was counted between two and nine times. What it binds is unknown. The specimen comprised PBMCs from blood, sampled about 23 months after vaccination. This receptor was identified in a man between 45 and 75 years old who received an inactivated influenza vaccine. The gene calls are TRBV20-1 and TRBJ2-3; no clear D gene. This chain's CDR3 is CSARIVWEDTQYF. CDR3 sequence (DNA): TGCAGTGCTAGAATCGTTTGGGAAGATACGCAGTATTTT.